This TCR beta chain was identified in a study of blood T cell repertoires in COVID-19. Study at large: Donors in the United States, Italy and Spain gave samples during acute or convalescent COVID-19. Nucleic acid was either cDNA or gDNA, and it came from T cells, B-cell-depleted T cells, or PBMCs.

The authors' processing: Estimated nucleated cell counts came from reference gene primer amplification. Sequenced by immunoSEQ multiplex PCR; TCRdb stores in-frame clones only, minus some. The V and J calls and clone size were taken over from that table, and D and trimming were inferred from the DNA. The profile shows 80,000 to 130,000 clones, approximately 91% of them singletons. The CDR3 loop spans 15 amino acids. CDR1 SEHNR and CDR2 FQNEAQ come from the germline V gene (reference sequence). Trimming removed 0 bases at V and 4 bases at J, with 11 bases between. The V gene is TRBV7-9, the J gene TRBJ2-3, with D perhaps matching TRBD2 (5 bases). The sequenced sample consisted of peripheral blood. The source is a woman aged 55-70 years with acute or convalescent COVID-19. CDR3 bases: TGTGCCAGCAGCTTAGCGGGAGTGGGCGCAGATACGCAGTATTTT. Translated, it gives CASSLAGVGADTQYF.